Presented here are 9 T cell receptor beta chains from one specimen sequenced in a study of shared clonotypes between healthy human individuals. Terminally differentiated effector memory CD45RA+ cells were left out of the naive CD8 fraction, which was CD45RO-negative and positively selected for CCR7. Profiling relied on immunoSEQ multiplex PCR, and the TCRdb table lists in-frame clones only, not all of them. The sample has around 1.9 million clones; roughly 95% are singletons. Sequencing was performed on naive CD8+ T cells from PBMCs. The receptors come from a man aged 18 to 30 in good health. Some clones in this sample may be carry-over from other donors' samples.

The chain recombines TRBV7-8 with TRBJ2-5; D may be TRBD1 (5 bases). Germline V gene sequence: CDR1 SGHVS, CDR2 FQNEAQ. Trimming pared 5 bases from V and 4 bases from J, leaving 11 bases between. The CDR3 extends over 13 amino acids. In nucleotides, the CDR3 is TGTGCCAGCAGCCCCAGGGTCCCAGAGACCCAGTACTTC. Protein sequence: CASSPRVPETQYF.

This chain joins TRBV6-1 and TRBJ2-7, with 7 bases fitting TRBD1. Germline V gives CDR1 MNHNS, CDR2 SASEGT. Trimming removed 0 bases from V and 3 bases from J; junction bases left unmatched: 5. This CDR3 region has 15 residues. DNA for the CDR3: TGTGCCAGCAGTGAAGCCCAGGACAGGATCTACGAGCAGTACTTC. This gives the protein CASSEAQDRIYEQYF.

The chain is built from TRBV11-2 and TRBJ2-1; TRBD2 agrees at 7 bases. After removal of 4 bases from V and 2 bases from J, the junction contained 14 bases not matched to a gene. The CDR3 extends over 18 amino acids. From germline, CDR1 is SGHAT and CDR2 FQNNGV. The CDR3 loop reads CASSWYPLADLTYNEQFF. In DNA, the CDR3 is TGTGCCAGCAGCTGGTACCCCCTAGCGGACTTAACCTACAATGAGCAGTTCTTC.

The CDR3 protein is CASSSPGQSSSYEQYF. The CDR3 DNA reads TGTGCCAGTAGTTCACCGGGACAGTCGAGCTCCTACGAGCAGTACTTC. The rearrangement links TRBV19 to TRBJ2-7; TRBD1 matches at 7 bases. V was clipped by 5 bases and J by 0 bases; unmatched bases: 10. Per the germline V gene, CDR1 is LNHDA and CDR2 is SQIVND (reference sequence). The CDR3 is 16 residues long.

This clone was observed a few times. The rearrangement uses TRBV7-9 and TRBJ1-3, with D possibly matching TRBD1 (6 bases). Germline V gives CDR1 SEHNR, CDR2 FQNEAQ (reference sequence). The V end lost 3 bases, the J end lost 5 bases, and 14 bases lay between the germline ends. The CDR3 runs to 15 residues. The chain's CDR3 is CASSLNRVYRNTIYF. The DNA for the CDR3 is TGTGCCAGCAGCTTGAACAGGGTTTATCGAAACACCATATATTTT.

This chain links TRBV6-5 with TRBJ2-7; either TRBD1 or TRBD2 may supply D (5 bases each). V lost 6 bases to trimming and J lost 9 bases, with 12 bases between them. The CDR3 consists of 11 residues. In germline, CDR1 is MNHEY, CDR2 SVGAGI. In DNA form, the CDR3 reads TGTGCCAGCAGGTTCGGGGCTTGGCAGTACTTC. Protein product: CASRFGAWQYF.

The chain couples TRBV7-8 to TRBJ1-2; 11 nucleotides match TRBD1. This CDR3 has 13 amino acids. J lost 7 bases, V lost 5 bases, and 3 bases had no gene match. Germline assignment: CDR1 SGHVS and CDR2 FQNEAQ. The CDR3 coding sequence is TGTGCCAGCAGCCAAGGGACAGGGGGTGGCTACACCTTC. It specifies CASSQGTGGGYTF. Full variable domain (remainder filled in from reference TRBV7-8 and TRBJ1-2): GAGVSQSPRYKVAKRGQDVALRCDPISGHVSLFWYQQALGQGPEFLTYFQNEAQLDKSGLPSDRFFAERPEGSVSTLKIQRTQQEDSAVYLCASSQGTGGGYTFGSGTRLTVV.

This rearrangement joins TRBV4-1 to TRBJ2-1; D ambiguous. CDR3 length equals 14 residues. Germline CDR1 and CDR2: MGHRA and YSYEKL. V was clipped by 0 bases and J by 8 bases, with 11 bases between them. The CDR3 here is CASSQDPSWDEQFF. The CDR3 coding sequence is TGCGCCAGCAGCCAAGACCCGAGTTGGGATGAGCAGTTCTTC.

The chain is built from TRBV27 and TRBJ2-7, with 7 bases matching TRBD2. Unmatched junction bases numbered 19, after V lost 8 bases and J lost 3 bases. The CDR3 covers 17 residues. Germline V gene sequence: CDR1 MNHEY, CDR2 SMNVEV (reference sequence). For the CDR3, the DNA is TGTGCCAGCGGAAACCTTAACTGGGGGGGAGCTGACTACGAGCAGTACTTC. This translates into CASGNLNWGGADYEQYF.